These 26 T cell receptor beta chains originate from one sample sequenced in a study of cytomegalovirus exposure and HLA in healthy donors (dated by TCRdb to 2016 to 2017). Library preparation was by the immunoSEQ multiplex PCR assay. For the multiplex PCR, a mixture combining 60 forward primers for TCR Vbeta segments and 13 reverse primers for TCR Jbeta segments was used. Imported from immuneACCESS, the table was reduced by TCRdb to in-frame sequences with V and J called. These copies leave out some clones; in studies compared against another copy, an unresolved V gene accounts for under half, and the cause of the remainder is not known. The sample contains roughly 180,000 clones, about 9% of them found a single time. The ten largest make up 1% to 1.5% of the sample. The sequenced sample consisted of PBMCs. Every receptor here comes from a woman aged 25 to 45 in good health and CMV-seropositive.

In its sample, this clone was seen a few times. V usage is TRBV27 and J usage is TRBJ2-6; 7 bases fit TRBD2. The CDR3 has 18 amino acids. Trimming removed 1 base from V and 0 bases from J; junction bases left unmatched: 6. The germline V gene has CDR1 MNHEY and CDR2 SMNVEV (reference sequence). The DNA for the CDR3 is TGTGCCAGCAGTTTATTGGCTAGCGGTTTCTCTGGGGCCAACGTCCTGACTTTC. Its translation: CASSLLASGFSGANVLTF.

This clone has only a few counts. This chain links TRBV27 with TRBJ1-1; D gene unclear. The CDR3 runs 13 residues. With 0 bases removed from V and 4 bases from J, the gap between germline ends came to 6 bases. Germline CDR1 and CDR2: MNHEY and SMNVEV (reference sequence). The CDR3 reads CASSLSAVTEAFF. DNA of the CDR3: TGTGCCAGCAGTTTATCGGCAGTCACTGAAGCTTTCTTT.

This chain joins TRBV15 and TRBJ2-1, with 10 bases matching TRBD1. Germline V lookup: CDR1 LNHNV, CDR2 YYDKDF (reference sequence). There are 16 residues in the CDR3. Trimming took 1 base from V and 10 from J; bases not matched to a gene: 10. CDR3 protein: CATSRARDRGRKEQFF. In DNA, the CDR3 is TGTGCCACCAGCAGAGCCCGGGACAGGGGACGGAAAGAGCAGTTCTTC.

The genes are TRBV29-1 and TRBJ1-1, with a tentative D call TRBD1 (6 bases). The CDR3 has 13 residues. The germline V gene encodes CDR1 SQVTM and CDR2 ANQGSEA. Trimming removed 7 bases from V and 3 bases from J, with 15 bases in between. The CDR3 coding sequence is TGCAGCGCCACGGGACAAGGGGACACTGAAGCTTTCTTT. Its translation: CSATGQGDTEAFF.

This chain joins TRBV2 and TRBJ1-4; D not certain. With 2 bases removed from V and 8 bases from J, the gap between germline ends came to 9 bases. The CDR3 runs 13 residues. The germline gives CDR1 SNHLY, CDR2 FYNNEI. The CDR3 DNA sequence: TGTGCCAGCAGTGAACCGGGTGGAGAAAAACTGTTTTTT. This codes for CASSEPGGEKLFF.

This clone was detected a few times. J is TRBJ2-7 and V is TRBV4-2, with TRBD1 matching over 11 bases. This CDR3 region has 15 residues. Unmatched junction bases numbered 6, after V lost 5 bases and J lost 3 bases. Germline V gene sequence: CDR1 LGHNA, CDR2 YNFKEQ. CDR3 sequence: CASSLWTGGGYEQYF. As DNA, the CDR3 is TGTGCCAGCAGCTTATGGACAGGGGGCGGCTACGAGCAGTACTTC.

V is TRBV2 and J is TRBJ1-1; 7 bases line up with TRBD1. The V and J ends lost 5 bases and 3 bases, in that order; junction bases with no gene match: 6. This CDR3 comprises 14 residues. The V gene's germline CDR1 is SNHLY and CDR2 FYNNEI. CDR3 in amino acids: CASSQTGLDTEAFF. The CDR3 DNA reads TGTGCCAGCAGTCAGACAGGGCTTGACACTGAAGCTTTCTTT.

The J gene is TRBJ2-7, the V gene TRBV6-5; 7 positions match TRBD2. V trimming: 8 bases; J trimming: 4 bases; junction bases outside the gene matches: 11. CDR3 length: 14 residues. From germline, CDR1 is MNHEY and CDR2 SVGAGI. The CDR3 DNA follows: TGTGCCAGCGGACCTAGCGGACCATTTTACGAGCAGTACTTC. Its translation is CASGPSGPFYEQYF.

About this clone itself: One end of the junction varies from germline; a read error may be responsible. This chain uses TRBV29-1 with TRBJ2-2; 9 nucleotides match TRBD2. CDR1 is SQVTM and CDR2 is ANQGSEA in the germline V gene. The CDR3 has 15 residues. The CDR3 coding sequence is TGCAGCGTTGGGAGTAGCGGGAGAGGGACCGGGGCGCTGTTTTTT. This codes for CSVGSSGRGTGALFF.

Only a few counts were recorded for this clone. V is TRBV19 and J is TRBJ1-1; 7 bases are a match to TRBD1. The CDR3 is 16 amino acids. V trimming: 6 bases; J trimming: 0 bases; junction bases outside the gene matches: 10. Germline V CDR1 and CDR2: LNHDA, SQIVND (reference sequence). The CDR3 nucleotides are TGTGCCAGTAGGTCCACAGGGGCGGGAATGAACACTGAAGCTTTCTTT. Its protein product is CASRSTGAGMNTEAFF.

This clone was seen more than once but under ten times. CDR3 amino acids: CAWRKGLAGMGNEQFF. The DNA for the CDR3 is TGTGCCTGGAGAAAGGGACTAGCGGGAATGGGAAATGAGCAGTTCTTC. The chain recombines TRBV30 with TRBJ2-1; 13 nucleotides agree with TRBD2. The CDR3 loop spans 16 amino acids. The J segment lost 7 bases and the V segment lost 3 bases, leaving 9 bases of the junction unmatched. Germline loops: CDR1 GTSNPN, CDR2 SVGIG (reference sequence).

The chain is built from TRBV10-2 and TRBJ2-3; TRBD2 matches at 7 bases. Germline CDR1 WSHSY, CDR2 SAAADI. The CDR3 consists of 15 residues. V shed 9 bases, J shed 5 bases, and the junction held 14 bases outside the gene matches. The CDR3: CASTSQRGPQDTQYF. The CDR3 nucleotides are TGCGCCAGTACTTCCCAGCGGGGACCACAAGATACGCAGTATTTT.

V is TRBV7-2 and J is TRBJ2-7; no clear D gene. Germline CDR1 SGHTA, CDR2 FQGNSA. V was pared by 5 bases and J by 3 bases, with 11 bases between. The CDR3 contains 13 residues. CDR3 sequence (DNA): TGTGCCAGCAGCCCCACGACTGGCTACGAGCAGTACTTC. Its translation: CASSPTTGYEQYF.

The chain employs TRBV12-5 and TRBJ2-5; TRBD1 aligns across 7 bases. The germline V gene has CDR1 LGHNT and CDR2 FRNRAP. This CDR3 contains 16 residues. J was trimmed by 7 bases and V by 5 bases; bases with no gene match: 16. In DNA, the CDR3 is TGTGCTAGTGGTCCCACAGGGGAAAGGGCATATCTGACCCAGTACTTC. This encodes CASGPTGERAYLTQYF.

V usage is TRBV11-3 and J usage is TRBJ2-1; 13 nucleotides match TRBD2. Germline V gene data show CDR1 as SGHNT and CDR2 as YENEEA. The CDR3 is 13 residues long. CDR3 loop: CASGTSGNNEQFF. Here the CDR3 DNA reads TGTGCTTCTGGGACTAGCGGGAACAATGAGCAGTTCTTC.

The chain has TRBV19 and TRBJ2-1; D gene ambiguous. The ends were cut back, 4 bases at V and 0 bases at J, with 13 bases in the middle. Germline CDR1 reads LNHDA; CDR2 reads SQIVND (reference sequence). The CDR3 totals 16 residues. CDR3 DNA sequence: TGTGCCAGTAGTAGGGCGCCCTCAAGCTCCTACAATGAGCAGTTCTTC. It translates to CASSRAPSSSYNEQFF.

The CDR3 here is CASSPFAGTSPGELFF. In DNA form, the CDR3 reads TGTGCCAGCAGCCCTTTTGCCGGGACTAGCCCCGGGGAGCTGTTTTTT. This chain connects TRBV7-6 to TRBJ2-2, with 9 bases lining up with TRBD2. The CDR3 totals 16 residues. Losses at the gene ends were 5 bases for V and 6 bases for J; bases not matched to a gene: 10. Germline-derived CDR1 and CDR2 are SGHVS and FNYEAQ.

V usage is TRBV7-8 and J usage is TRBJ2-1; 10 positions match TRBD2. CDR3 length equals 15 residues. From germline, CDR1 is SGHVS and CDR2 FQNEAQ. V trimming: 2 bases; J trimming: 6 bases; junction bases outside the gene matches: 4. CDR3 loop: CASSLLLAGFNEQFF. As DNA, the CDR3 is TGTGCCAGCAGCTTATTACTAGCGGGATTCAATGAGCAGTTCTTC.

This chain joins TRBV7-9 and TRBJ2-1, with unresolved D. CDR1 is SEHNR, CDR2 FQNEAQ, per germline (reference sequence). The CDR3 runs 11 residues. Trimming removed 8 bases from V and 4 bases from J, with 6 bases in between. The CDR3 reads CASQLYNEQFF. In nucleotides, the CDR3 is TGTGCCAGCCAACTATACAATGAGCAGTTCTTC.

The chain uses TRBV9 and TRBJ1-1, with a tentative D call TRBD1 (6 bases). This CDR3 spans 13 amino acids. Per germline, CDR1 SGDLS and CDR2 YYNGEE. Between the trimmed V and J ends, which lost 9 bases and 3 bases, there was a span of 15 bases. CDR3: CAKWDNRYTEAFF. The CDR3 DNA is TGTGCCAAATGGGACAATAGATACACTGAAGCTTTCTTT.

This clone was counted between two and nine times. The chain links TRBV27 to TRBJ1-1; TRBD1 agrees at 9 bases. The junction had 12 bases not matched to a gene; V was cut back by 7 bases and J by 6 bases. This CDR3 is 15 amino acids long. Germline values: CDR1 MNHEY, CDR2 SMNVEV (reference sequence). The CDR3 is CASTAFGTGRAEAFF. Here the CDR3 DNA reads TGTGCCAGCACCGCCTTCGGGACAGGGCGGGCTGAAGCTTTCTTT.

Only a few counts were recorded for this clone. The chain joins TRBV7-8 to TRBJ1-5, with D tentatively TRBD1 (6 bases). This CDR3 contains 16 residues. V was trimmed by 0 bases and J by 1 base, leaving 10 bases between them. The V gene's germline CDR1 is SGHVS and CDR2 FQNEAQ. The DNA of the CDR3 is TGTGCCAGCAGCTTAGCTCTAAGGGGGAGCAATCAGCCCCAGCATTTT. It translates to CASSLALRGSNQPQHF.

V usage is TRBV20-1 and J usage is TRBJ1-2, with 7 bases identical to TRBD1. Germline trimming cut 4 bases from V and 12 bases from J; bases unmatched to any gene: 8. CDR1 is DFQATT and CDR2 is SNEGSKA in the germline V gene (reference sequence). The CDR3 has 11 residues. This CDR3 is CSATLDRLNTF. The CDR3 bases are TGCAGTGCTACATTGGACAGGTTGAACACCTTC.

This clone turned up a few times. The V and J genes are TRBV30 and TRBJ1-4, with unresolved D. Germline-derived CDR1 and CDR2 are GTSNPN and SVGIG (reference sequence). The CDR3 is 13 residues long. V shed 5 bases and J shed 7 bases, with 14 bases lying between them. The CDR3 DNA is TGTGCCTGGGGTAAAAAGGCGGCTGAAAAACTGTTTTTT. Its translation is CAWGKKAAEKLFF.

This clone was observed a few times. V gene TRBV7-9 combines with J gene TRBJ1-2; unclear D gene. Per germline, CDR1 SEHNR and CDR2 FQNEAQ (reference sequence). The CDR3 runs 14 residues. The V end was cut by 5 bases, the J end by 7 bases, with 17 bases between. The CDR3 DNA reads as TGTGCCAGCAGCATCCAGGCCCAGATGGGTGGCTACACCTTC. Translation: CASSIQAQMGGYTF.

This clone was picked up a small number of times. The J gene is TRBJ2-5, the V gene TRBV7-9; possibly TRBD2 for D (6 bases). Germline CDR1 SEHNR, CDR2 FQNEAQ (reference sequence). V lost 1 base and J lost 5, with 11 bases in between. The CDR3 is 14 amino acids. Here the CDR3 DNA reads TGTGCCAGCAGCTTAGTGGAGGGGCCGGAGACCCAGTACTTC. Protein sequence: CASSLVEGPETQYF.